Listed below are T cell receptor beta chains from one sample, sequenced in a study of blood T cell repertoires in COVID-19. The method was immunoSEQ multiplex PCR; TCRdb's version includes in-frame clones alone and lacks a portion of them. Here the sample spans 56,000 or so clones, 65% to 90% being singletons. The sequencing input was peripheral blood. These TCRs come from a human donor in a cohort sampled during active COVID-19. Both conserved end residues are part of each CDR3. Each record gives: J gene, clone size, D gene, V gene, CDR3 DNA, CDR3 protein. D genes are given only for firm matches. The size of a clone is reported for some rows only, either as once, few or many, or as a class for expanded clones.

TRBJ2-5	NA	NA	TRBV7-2	TGTGCCAGCAGCGTGAGCGGAGCGCAAGAGACCCAGTACTTC	CASSVSGAQETQYF
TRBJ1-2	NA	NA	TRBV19	TGTGCCAGTAGTATAAATTGGGACACTTCTAACTATGGCTACACCTTC	CASSINWDTSNYGYTF
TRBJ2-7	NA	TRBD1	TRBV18	TGTGCCAGCTCACCACCGGGACAGGGGACCTACGAGCAGTACTTC	CASSPPGQGTYEQYF
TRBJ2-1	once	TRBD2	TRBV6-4	TGTGCCAGCAGCCATAGCGGGGGGGCCGGTGATGAGCAGTTCTTC	CASSHSGGAGDEQFF
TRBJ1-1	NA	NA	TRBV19	TGTGCCAGTAATCGGAGTCCGAACACTGAAGCTTTCTTT	CASNRSPNTEAFF
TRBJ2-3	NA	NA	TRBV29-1	TGCAGCGTTGAAGTATCCTCCACAGATACGCAGTATTTT	CSVEVSSTDTQYF
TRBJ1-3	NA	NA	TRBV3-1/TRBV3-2	TGTGCCAGCAGCCAAGAGGGGGGGGACTCTGGAAACACCATATATTTT	CASSQEGGDSGNTIYF
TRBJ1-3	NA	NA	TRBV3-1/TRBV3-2	TGTGCCAGCAGCCAGAGTGGGCAAAGTGGAAACACCATATATTTT	CASSQSGQSGNTIYF
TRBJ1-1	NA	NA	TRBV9	TGTGCCAGCAGCTATACAGATATGAACACTGAAGCTTTCTTT	CASSYTDMNTEAFF
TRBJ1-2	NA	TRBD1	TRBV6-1	TGTGCCAGCAGTGAGGGCGGACAGGGGGCAGATGGCTACACCTTC	CASSEGGQGADGYTF
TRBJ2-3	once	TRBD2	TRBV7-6	TGTGCCAGCAGCCACCGACTAGCCTCAGATACGCAGTATTTT	CASSHRLASDTQYF
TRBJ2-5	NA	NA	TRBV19	TGTGCCAGTACCCCAGGGGTTGGGGAGACCCAGTACTTC	CASTPGVGETQYF
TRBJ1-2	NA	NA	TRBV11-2	TGTGCCAGCAGCCGGGGAGGGGTCAGCTATGGCTACACCTTC	CASSRGGVSYGYTF
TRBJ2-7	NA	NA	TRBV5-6	TGTGCCAGCAGCTTGGCGGCGTCAGGGTTTTACGAGCAGTACTTC	CASSLAASGFYEQYF
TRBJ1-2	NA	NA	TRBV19	TGTGCCAGTAGTATCCCCGGGGGTCATGGCTACACCTTC	CASSIPGGHGYTF
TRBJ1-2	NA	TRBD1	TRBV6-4	TGTGCCAGCAGCCCAGACAGGGTTTCGTATGGCTACACCTTC	CASSPDRVSYGYTF
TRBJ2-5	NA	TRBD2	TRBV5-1	TGCGCCAGCAGACTCACCGGGACTACACAAGAGACCCAGTACTTC	CASRLTGTTQETQYF
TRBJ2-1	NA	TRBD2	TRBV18	TGTGCCAGCTCACCACGGGAGGGGACGGCAACGAATGAGCAGTTCTTC	CASSPREGTATNEQFF
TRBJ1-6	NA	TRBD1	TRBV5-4	TGTGCCAGCAGCCTACAGGGGACGAATTCACCCCTCCACTTT	CASSLQGTNSPLHF
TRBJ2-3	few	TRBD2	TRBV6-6	TGTGCCAGCAGTCCCGCCGGGACTAGCGCCACAGATACGCAGTATTTT	CASSPAGTSATDTQYF
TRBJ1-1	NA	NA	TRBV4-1	TGCGCCAGCAGCCAAGCGAGAGGAATGAACACTGAAGCTTTCTTT	CASSQARGMNTEAFF
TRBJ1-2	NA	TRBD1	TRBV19	TGTGCCAGTAGTCCCGGGACAGGGGCCGGCTACACCTTC	CASSPGTGAGYTF
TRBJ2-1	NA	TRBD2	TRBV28	TGTGCCAGCAGTAACCCTCTAGCGGGAGTTTACAATGAGCAGTTCTTC	CASSNPLAGVYNEQFF
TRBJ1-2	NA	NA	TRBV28	TGTGCCAGCAGTTCCCCCGGCGGGAACTATGGCTACACCTTC	CASSSPGGNYGYTF
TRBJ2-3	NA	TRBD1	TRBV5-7	TGTGCCAGCAGCTTGGGACAGGGTCTGGCAGATACGCAGTATTTT	CASSLGQGLADTQYF
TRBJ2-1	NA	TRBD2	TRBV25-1	TGTGCCAGCACGGAAGCGGGATTAGGCGAGCAGTTCTTC	CASTEAGLGEQFF
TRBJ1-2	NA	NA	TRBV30	TGTGCCTGGAGTGTACGGGTCTCTAACTATGGCTACACCTTC	CAWSVRVSNYGYTF
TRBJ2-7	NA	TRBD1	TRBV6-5	TGTGCCAGCAGTTACTCGTGGCAGGGGGACGAGCAGTACTTC	CASSYSWQGDEQYF
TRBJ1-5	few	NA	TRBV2	TGTGCCAGCAGTGTTGGCGCCGGGGACAATCAGCCCCAGCATTTT	CASSVGAGDNQPQHF
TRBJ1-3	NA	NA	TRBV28	TGTGCCAGCAGGGGGCCCCCGGGACACTACTCTGGAAACACCATATATTTT	CASRGPPGHYSGNTIYF
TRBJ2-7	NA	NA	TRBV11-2	TGTGCCAGCACCTGGACAGCGAGCTCCTACGAGCAGTACTTC	CASTWTASSYEQYF
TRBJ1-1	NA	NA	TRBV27	TGTGCCAGCAGTTTATCGAGGTTAACGATAGCGACGGGTGAAGCTTTCTTT	CASSLSRLTIATGEAFF
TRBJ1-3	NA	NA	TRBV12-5	TGTGCTAGTGGTTTGGTGGGGGGGTACTCTGGAAACACCATATATTTT	CASGLVGGYSGNTIYF
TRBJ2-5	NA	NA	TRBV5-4	TGTGCCAGCAGCTCGCCGGGGGAAGGGGAGACCCAGTACTTC	CASSSPGEGETQYF
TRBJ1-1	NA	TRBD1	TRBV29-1	TGCAGCGCAACACAGGGGGCGGAAACTGAAGCTTTCTTT	CSATQGAETEAFF
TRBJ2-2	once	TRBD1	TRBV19	TGTGCCAGTACCTTACAGGGGTCCGGGGAGCTGTTTTTT	CASTLQGSGELFF
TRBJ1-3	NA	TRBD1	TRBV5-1	TGCGCCAGCAGCTTGATAGTCCAGACAGGGGACTCTGGAAACACCATATATTTT	CASSLIVQTGDSGNTIYF
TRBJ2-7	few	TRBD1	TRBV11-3	TGTGCCAGCAGCTTAGGGACAGGGGACGGGGACGAGCAGTACTTC	CASSLGTGDGDEQYF
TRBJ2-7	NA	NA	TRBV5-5	TGTGCCAGCAGCTTCACGAACAGGGGGGGTTTGGGCGAGCAGTACTTC	CASSFTNRGGLGEQYF
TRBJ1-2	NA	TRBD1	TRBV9	TGTGCCAGCAGCGTAGAGGGGGCGTCCTCTGGCTACACCTTC	CASSVEGASSGYTF
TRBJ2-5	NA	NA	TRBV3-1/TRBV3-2	TGTGCCAGCAGCCAAGATTCAGGGGGGGAGACCCAGTACTTC	CASSQDSGGETQYF
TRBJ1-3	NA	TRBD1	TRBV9	TGTGCCAGCAGCCCGGGAGGGGACAGATTCTCTGGAAACACCATATATTTT	CASSPGGDRFSGNTIYF
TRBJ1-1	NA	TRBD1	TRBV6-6	TGTGCCAGCAGCCCGAGACAGGGAGGAGAGAAAGGGGCTTTCTTT	CASSPRQGGEKGAFF